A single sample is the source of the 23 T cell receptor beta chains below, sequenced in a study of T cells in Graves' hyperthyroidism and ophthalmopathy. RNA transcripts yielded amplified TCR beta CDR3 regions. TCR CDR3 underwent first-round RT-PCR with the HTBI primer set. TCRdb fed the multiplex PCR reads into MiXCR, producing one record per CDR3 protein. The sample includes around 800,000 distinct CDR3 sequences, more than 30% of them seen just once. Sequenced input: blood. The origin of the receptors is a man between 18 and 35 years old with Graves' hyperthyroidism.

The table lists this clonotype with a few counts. For the CDR3, the DNA is TGCAGTGCTAGAGATCCCTGGGCGGGGCAGTACTTC. This codes for CSARDPWAGQYF. The V call is TRBV20-1, the J call TRBJ2-7; D is possibly TRBD2 (5 bases). Germline values: CDR1 DFQATT, CDR2 SNEGSKA (reference sequence). The CDR3 runs 12 residues. Between the trimmed V and J ends, which lost 0 bases and 9 bases, there was a span of 12 bases.

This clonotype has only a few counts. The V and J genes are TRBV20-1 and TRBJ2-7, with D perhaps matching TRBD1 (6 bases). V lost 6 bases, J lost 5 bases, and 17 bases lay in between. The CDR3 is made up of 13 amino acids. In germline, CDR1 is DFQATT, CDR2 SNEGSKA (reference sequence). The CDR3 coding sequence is TGCAGTGCCGAACAGGGCCATGGGGACGAGCAGTACTTC. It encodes CSAEQGHGDEQYF.

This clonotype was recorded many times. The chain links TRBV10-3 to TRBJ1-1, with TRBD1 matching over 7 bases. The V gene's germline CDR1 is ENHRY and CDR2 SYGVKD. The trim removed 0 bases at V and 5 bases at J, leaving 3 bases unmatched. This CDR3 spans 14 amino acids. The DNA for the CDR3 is TGTGCCATCAGTGAGTCAGGGGGCGTTACTGAAGCTTTCTTT. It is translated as CAISESGGVTEAFF.

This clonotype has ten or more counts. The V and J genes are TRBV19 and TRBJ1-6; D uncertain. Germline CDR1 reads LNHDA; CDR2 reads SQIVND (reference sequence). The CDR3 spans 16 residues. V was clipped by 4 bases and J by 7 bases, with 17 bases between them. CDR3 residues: CASSTVSLGKNSPLHF. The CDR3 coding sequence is TGTGCCAGTAGTACAGTGTCCCTTGGGAAAAATTCACCCCTCCACTTT.

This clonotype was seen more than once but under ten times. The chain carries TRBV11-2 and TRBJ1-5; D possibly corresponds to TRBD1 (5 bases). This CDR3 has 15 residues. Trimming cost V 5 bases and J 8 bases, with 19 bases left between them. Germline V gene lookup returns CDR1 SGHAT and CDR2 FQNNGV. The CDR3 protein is CASSPGGQGSKPQHF. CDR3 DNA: TGTGCCAGCAGCCCGGGAGGGCAGGGCTCTAAGCCCCAGCATTTT.

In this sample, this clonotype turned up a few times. The CDR3 DNA is TGCAGTGCTGGGCTACGGGGGGCCACCAATGAAAAACTGTTTTTT. Amino acids: CSAGLRGATNEKLFF. This chain joins TRBV20-1 and TRBJ1-4; D may be TRBD1 (6 bases). This CDR3 is 15 amino acids long. The V gene lost 5 bases and the J gene lost 5 bases, with 18 bases spanning the gap. The germline V gene encodes CDR1 DFQATT and CDR2 SNEGSKA (reference sequence).

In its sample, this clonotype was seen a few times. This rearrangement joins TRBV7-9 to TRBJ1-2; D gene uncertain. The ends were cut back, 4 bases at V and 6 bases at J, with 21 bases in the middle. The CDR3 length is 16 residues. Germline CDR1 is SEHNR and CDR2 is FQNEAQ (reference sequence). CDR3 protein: CASSSPNTDRMDGYTF. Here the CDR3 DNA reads TGTGCCAGCAGCTCTCCAAACACCGACCGAATGGATGGCTACACCTTC.

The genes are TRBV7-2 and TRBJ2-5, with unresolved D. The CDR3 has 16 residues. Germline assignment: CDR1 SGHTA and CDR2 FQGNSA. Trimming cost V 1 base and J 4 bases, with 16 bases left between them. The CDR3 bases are TGTGCCAGCAGCTTAGGGCTCCGGAGTCCCGCAGAGACCCAGTACTTC. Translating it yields CASSLGLRSPAETQYF.

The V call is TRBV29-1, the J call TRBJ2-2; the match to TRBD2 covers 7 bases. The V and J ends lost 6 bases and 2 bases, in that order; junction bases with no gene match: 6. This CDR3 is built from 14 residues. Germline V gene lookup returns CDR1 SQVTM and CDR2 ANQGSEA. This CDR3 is CSVLLATNTGELFF. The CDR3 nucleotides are TGCAGCGTCCTACTAGCGACCAACACCGGGGAGCTGTTTTTT.

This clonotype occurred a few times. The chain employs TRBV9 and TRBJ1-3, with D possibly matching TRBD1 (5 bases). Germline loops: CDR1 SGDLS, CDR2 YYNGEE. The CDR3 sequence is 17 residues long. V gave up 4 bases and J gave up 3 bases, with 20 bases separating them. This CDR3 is CASSPWGSPGGGNTIYF. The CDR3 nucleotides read TGTGCCAGCAGCCCATGGGGCTCTCCCGGGGGTGGAAACACCATATATTTT. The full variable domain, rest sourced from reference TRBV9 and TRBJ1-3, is DSGVTQTPKHLITATGQRVTLRCSPRSGDLSVYWYQQSLDQGLQFLIQYYNGEERAKGNILERFSAQQFPDLHSELNLSSLELGDSALYFCASSPWGSPGGGNTIYFGEGSWLTVV.

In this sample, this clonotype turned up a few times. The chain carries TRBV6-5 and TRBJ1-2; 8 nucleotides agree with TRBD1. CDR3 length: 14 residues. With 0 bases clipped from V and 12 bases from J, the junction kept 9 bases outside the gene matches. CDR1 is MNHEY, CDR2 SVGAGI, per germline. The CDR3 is CASSYSEQGALDTF. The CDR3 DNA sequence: TGTGCCAGCAGTTACTCGGAGCAGGGGGCCCTGGACACCTTC.

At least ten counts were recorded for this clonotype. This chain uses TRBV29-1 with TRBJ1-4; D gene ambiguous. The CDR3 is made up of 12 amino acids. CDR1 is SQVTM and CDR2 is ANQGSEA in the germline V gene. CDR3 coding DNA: TGCAGTGCCGGGAGGGCAGATGAAAAACTGTTTTTT. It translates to CSAGRADEKLFF. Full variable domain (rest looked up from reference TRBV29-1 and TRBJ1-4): SAVISQKPSRDICQRGTSLTIQCQVDSQVTMMFWYRQQPGQSLTLIATANQGSEATYESGFVIDKFPISRPNLTFSTLTVSNMSPEDSSIYLCSAGRADEKLFFGSGTQLSVL.

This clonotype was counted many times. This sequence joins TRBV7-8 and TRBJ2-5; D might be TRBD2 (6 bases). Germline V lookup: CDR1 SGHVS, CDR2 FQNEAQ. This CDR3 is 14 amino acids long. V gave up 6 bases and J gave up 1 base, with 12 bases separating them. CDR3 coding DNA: TGTGCCAGCAGTAATCTAGCGTTCCAAGAGACCCAGTACTTC. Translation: CASSNLAFQETQYF. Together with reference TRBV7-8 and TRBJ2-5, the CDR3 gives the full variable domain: GAGVSQSPRYKVAKRGQDVALRCDPISGHVSLFWYQQALGQGPEFLTYFQNEAQLDKSGLPSDRFFAERPEGSVSTLKIQRTQQEDSAVYLCASSNLAFQETQYFGPGTRLLVL.

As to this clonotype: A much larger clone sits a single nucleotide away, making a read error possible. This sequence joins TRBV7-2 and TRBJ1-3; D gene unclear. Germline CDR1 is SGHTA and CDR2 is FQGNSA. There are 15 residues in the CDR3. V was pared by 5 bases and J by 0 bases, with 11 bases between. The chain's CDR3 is CASSRIGHSGNTIYF. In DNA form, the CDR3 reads TGTGCCAGCAGCCGAATAGGCCACTCTGGAAACACCATATATTTT.

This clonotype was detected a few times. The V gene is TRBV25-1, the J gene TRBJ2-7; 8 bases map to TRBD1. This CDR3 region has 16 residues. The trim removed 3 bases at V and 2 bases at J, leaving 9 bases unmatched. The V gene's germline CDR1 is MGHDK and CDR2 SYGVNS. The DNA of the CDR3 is TGTGCCAGCAGTGACCCCGGGACAGGTAAAACCTACGAGCAGTACTTC. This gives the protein CASSDPGTGKTYEQYF.

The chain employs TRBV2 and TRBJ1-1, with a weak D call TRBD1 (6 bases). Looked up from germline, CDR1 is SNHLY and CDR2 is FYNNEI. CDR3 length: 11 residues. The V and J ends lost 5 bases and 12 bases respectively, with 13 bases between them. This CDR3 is CASSKQGLPFF. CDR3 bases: TGTGCCAGCAGTAAACAGGGTCTTCCTTTCTTT. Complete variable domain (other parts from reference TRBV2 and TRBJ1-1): EPEVTQTPSHQVTQMGQEVILRCVPISNHLYFYWYRQILGQKVEFLVSFYNNEISEKSEIFDDQFSVERPDGSNFTLKIRSTKLEDSAMYFCASSKQGLPFFGQGTRLTVV.

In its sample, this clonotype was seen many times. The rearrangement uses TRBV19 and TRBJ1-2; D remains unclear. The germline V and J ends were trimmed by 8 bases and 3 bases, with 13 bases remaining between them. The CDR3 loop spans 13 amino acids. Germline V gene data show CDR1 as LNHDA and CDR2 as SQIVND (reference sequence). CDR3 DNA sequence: TGTGCCAGTCTCATCGGTCGGGACTATGGCTACACCTTC. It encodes CASLIGRDYGYTF. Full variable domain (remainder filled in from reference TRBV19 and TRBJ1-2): DGGITQSPKYLFRKEGQNVTLSCEQNLNHDAMYWYRQDPGQGLRLIYYSQIVNDFQKGDIAEGYSVSREKKESFPLTVTSAQKNPTAFYLCASLIGRDYGYTFGSGTRLTVV.

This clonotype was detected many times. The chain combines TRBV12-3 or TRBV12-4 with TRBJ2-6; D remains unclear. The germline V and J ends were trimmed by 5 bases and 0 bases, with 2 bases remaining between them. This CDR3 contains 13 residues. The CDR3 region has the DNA TGTGCCAGCAGTAGCTCTGGGGCCAACGTCCTGACTTTC. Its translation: CASSSSGANVLTF.

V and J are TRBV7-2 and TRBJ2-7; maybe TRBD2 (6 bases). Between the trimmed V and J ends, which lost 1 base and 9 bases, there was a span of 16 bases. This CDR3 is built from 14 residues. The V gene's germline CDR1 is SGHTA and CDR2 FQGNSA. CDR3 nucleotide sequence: TGTGCCAGCAGCTTAGGCGGAGGGTTCTGGGTGCAGTACTTC. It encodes CASSLGGGFWVQYF.

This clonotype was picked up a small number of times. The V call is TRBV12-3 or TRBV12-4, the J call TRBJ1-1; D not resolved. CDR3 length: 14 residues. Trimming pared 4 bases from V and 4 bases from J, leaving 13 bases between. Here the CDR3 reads CASSSPGGLTEAFF. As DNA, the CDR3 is TGTGCCAGCAGTTCCCCAGGAGGGCTCACTGAAGCTTTCTTT.

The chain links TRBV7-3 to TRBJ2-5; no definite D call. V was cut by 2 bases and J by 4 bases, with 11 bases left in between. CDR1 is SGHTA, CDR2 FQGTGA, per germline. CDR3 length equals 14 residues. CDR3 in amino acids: CASSLEAFSETQYF. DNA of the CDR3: TGTGCCAGCAGCTTAGAGGCCTTCTCAGAGACCCAGTACTTC.

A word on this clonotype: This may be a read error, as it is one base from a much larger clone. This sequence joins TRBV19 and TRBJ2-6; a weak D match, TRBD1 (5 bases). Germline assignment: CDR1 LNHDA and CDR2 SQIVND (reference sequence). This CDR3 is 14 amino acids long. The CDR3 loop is CASLLTSGANVPTF. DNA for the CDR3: TGTGCCAGCTTACTAACCTCTGGGGCCAACGTCCCGACTTTC.

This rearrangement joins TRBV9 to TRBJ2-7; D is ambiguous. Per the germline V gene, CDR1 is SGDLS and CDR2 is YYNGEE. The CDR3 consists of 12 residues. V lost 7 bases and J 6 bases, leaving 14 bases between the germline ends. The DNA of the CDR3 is TGTGCCAGCTCACCAGGCAGTGGCGAGCAGTACTTC. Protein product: CASSPGSGEQYF.